A selection of T cell receptor beta chains follows, all from one sample in a study of control samples from healthy donors and cancer patients. The assay was immunoSEQ multiplex PCR, and TCRdb's table has in-frame clones only and misses some. The sample carries about 170,000 clones, roughly 91% recorded once. Sequencing was carried out using blood. All receptors come from a woman aged 30 to 39 in good health. The CDR3 runs from the conserved cysteine through the conserved F or W. Each record gives: V gene, CDR3 protein.

>TRBV28
CASIKDRVHEQYF
>TRBV19
CASSIGGGTEAFF
>TRBV19
CASSVRDRGNQPQHF
>TRBV27
CASSLLGGEGEQFF
>TRBV7-6
CASSEGFGYTF
>TRBV7-2
CASSFGTASYEQYF
>TRBV18
CASSPRQTNTGELFF
>TRBV7-7
CASRGSTDTQYF
>TRBV15
CATSRDQGGNSPLHF
>TRBV7-2
CASSWPGLAKETQYF
>TRBV2
CASSQTPNTGELFF
>TRBV27
CASSNPQGYGYTF
>TRBV6-2/TRBV6-3
CASSYRGQGGEQYF
>TRBV5-6
CASSLGGEQYF
>TRBV15
CATSRAVWEPYSNQPQHF
>TRBV11-2
CASSLTIQDNSPLHF
>TRBV7-2
CASSLNWDRVNEQFF
>TRBV6-6
CASSGTSGGRYNEQFF
>TRBV5-1
CASSPGTGGNEQYF
>TRBV20-1
CSAIDRGVTEAFF
>TRBV7-2
CASSSGDRREPEAFF
>TRBV20-1
CSASLQGTYEQYF
>TRBV5-1
CASSLGDRANEKLFF
>TRBV28
CASSLGVRGSNQPQHF
>TRBV7-2
CASSLGIGGSQETQYF
>TRBV6-6
CASSYLQTSNEKLFF
>TRBV7-9
CASSLGDGYTF
>TRBV6-7
CASSVSGTINGYTF
>TRBV6-5
CASSYSTGRSPLHF
>TRBV6-2/TRBV6-3
CASSYRVRYSNQPQHF
>TRBV6-4
CASSDGDRATDTQYF
>TRBV6-4
CASSDGEGSDTQYF
>TRBV14
CASSRAGVGYEQYF
>TRBV27
CASSLGKTQYF
>TRBV29-1
CSVDGVWNTDTQYF
>TRBV4-3
CASSLTTGGRNTIYF
>TRBV19
CASSMGLSYNEQFF
>TRBV29-1
CSGYEQYF
>TRBV7-2
CANGYNEQFF
>TRBV19
CASSMGLAGDLSWETQYF